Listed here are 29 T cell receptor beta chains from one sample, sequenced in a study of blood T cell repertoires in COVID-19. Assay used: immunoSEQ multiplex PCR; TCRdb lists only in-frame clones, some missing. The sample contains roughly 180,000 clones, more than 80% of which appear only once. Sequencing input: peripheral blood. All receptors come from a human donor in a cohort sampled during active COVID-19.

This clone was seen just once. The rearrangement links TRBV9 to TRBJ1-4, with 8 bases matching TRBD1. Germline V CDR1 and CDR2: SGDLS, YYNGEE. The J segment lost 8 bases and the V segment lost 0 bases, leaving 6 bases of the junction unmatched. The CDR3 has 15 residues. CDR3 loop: CASSVEDREGEKLFF. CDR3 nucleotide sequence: TGTGCCAGCAGCGTAGAGGACAGGGAGGGGGAAAAACTGTTTTTT.

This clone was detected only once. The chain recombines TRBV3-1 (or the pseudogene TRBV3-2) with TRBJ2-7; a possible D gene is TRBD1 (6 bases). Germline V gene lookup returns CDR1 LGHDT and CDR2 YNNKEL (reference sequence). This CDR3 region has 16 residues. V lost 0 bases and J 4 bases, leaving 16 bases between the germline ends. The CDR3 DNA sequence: TGTGCCAGCAGCCAAGATTCGTCCAGGGGCGCGTACGAGCAGTACTTC. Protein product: CASSQDSSRGAYEQYF.

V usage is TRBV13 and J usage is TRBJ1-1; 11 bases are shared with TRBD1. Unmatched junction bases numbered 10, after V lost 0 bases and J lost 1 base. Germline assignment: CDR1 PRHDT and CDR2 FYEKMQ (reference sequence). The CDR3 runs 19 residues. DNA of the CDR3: TGTGCCAGCAGCTTAGGCCACTGGACAGGGGGCGACAGGAACACTGAAGCTTTCTTT. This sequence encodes CASSLGHWTGGDRNTEAFF.

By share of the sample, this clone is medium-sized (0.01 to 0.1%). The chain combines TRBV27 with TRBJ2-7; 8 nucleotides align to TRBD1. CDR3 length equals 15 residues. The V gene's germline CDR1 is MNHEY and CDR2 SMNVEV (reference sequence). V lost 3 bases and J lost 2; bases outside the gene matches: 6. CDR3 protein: CASSLRTGYTYEQYF. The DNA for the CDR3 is TGTGCCAGCAGTTTGCGGACAGGGTACACCTACGAGCAGTACTTC.

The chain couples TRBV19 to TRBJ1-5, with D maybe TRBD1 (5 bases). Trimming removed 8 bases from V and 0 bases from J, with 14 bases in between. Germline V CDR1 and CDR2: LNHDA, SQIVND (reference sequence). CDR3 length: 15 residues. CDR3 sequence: CASWGGRGSNQPQHF. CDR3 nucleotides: TGTGCCAGTTGGGGGGGGAGAGGTAGCAATCAGCCCCAGCATTTT.

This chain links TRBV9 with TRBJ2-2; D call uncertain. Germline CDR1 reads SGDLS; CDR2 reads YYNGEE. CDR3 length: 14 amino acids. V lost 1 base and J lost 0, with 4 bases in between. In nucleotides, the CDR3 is TGTGCCAGCAGCGTACAGACGAACACCGGGGAGCTGTTTTTT. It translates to CASSVQTNTGELFF.

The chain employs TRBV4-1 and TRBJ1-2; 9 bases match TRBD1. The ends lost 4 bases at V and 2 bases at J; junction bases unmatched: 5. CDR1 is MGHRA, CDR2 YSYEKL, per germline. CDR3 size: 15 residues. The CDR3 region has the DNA TGCGCCAGCAGCCCGGGACAGGGTAAGAACTATGGCTACACCTTC. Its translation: CASSPGQGKNYGYTF.

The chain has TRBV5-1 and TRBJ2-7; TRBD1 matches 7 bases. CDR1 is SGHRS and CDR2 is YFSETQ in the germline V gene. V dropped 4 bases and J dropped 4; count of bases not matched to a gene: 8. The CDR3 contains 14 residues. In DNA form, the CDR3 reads TGCGCCAGCAGCGACCTACAGGGGTCATACGAGCAGTACTTC. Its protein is CASSDLQGSYEQYF.

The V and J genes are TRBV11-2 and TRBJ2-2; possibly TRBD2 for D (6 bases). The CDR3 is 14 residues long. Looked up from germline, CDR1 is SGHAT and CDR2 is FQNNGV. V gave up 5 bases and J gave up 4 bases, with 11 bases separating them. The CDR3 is CASSPGLSTGELFF. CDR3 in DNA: TGTGCCAGCAGCCCGGGACTCTCCACCGGGGAGCTGTTTTTT.

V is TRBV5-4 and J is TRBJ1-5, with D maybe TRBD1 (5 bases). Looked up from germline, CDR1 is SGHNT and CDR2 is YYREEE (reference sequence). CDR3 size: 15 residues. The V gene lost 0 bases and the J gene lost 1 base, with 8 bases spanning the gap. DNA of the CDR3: TGTGCCAGCAGCTTGGGTGGGGGGAGCAATCAGCCCCAGCATTTT. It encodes CASSLGGGSNQPQHF.

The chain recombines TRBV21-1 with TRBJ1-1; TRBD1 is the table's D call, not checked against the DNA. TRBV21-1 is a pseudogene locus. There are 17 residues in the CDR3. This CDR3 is CASSTHRMELKNTEAFF. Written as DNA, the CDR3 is TGTGCCAGCAGCACCCACAGAATGGAATTGAAGAACACTGAAGCTTTCTTT.

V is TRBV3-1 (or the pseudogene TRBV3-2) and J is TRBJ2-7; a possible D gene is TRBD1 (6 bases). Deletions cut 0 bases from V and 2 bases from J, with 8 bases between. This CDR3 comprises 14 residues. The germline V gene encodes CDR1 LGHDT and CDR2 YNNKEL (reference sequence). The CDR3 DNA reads TGTGCCAGCAGCCAAGATCACAGGGCCTACGAGCAGTACTTC. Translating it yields CASSQDHRAYEQYF.

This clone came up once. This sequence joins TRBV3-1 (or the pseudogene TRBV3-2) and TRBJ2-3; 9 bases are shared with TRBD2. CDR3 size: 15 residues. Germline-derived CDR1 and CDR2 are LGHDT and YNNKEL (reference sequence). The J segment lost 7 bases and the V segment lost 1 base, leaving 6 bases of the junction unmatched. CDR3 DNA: TGTGCCAGCAGCCAAGGGACTAGCGCTCCCAATACGCAGTATTTT. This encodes CASSQGTSAPNTQYF.

This CDR3 reads CASSLSAGGQGIPIGYTF. For the CDR3, the DNA is TGTGCCAGCAGCTTATCAGCTGGAGGACAGGGAATTCCTATAGGCTACACCTTC. The rearrangement joins TRBV7-2 to TRBJ1-2; 8 bases fit TRBD1. CDR1 SGHTA and CDR2 FQGNSA come from the germline V gene. The CDR3 runs to 18 residues. The V and J ends lost 2 bases and 8 bases, in that order; junction bases with no gene match: 19.

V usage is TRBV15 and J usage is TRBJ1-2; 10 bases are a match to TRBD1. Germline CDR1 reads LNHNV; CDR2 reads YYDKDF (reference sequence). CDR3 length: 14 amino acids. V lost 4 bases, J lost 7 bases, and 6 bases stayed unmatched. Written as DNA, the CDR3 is TGTGCCACCAGCATTCCGGGACAGGGGAGTGGCTACACCTTC. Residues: CATSIPGQGSGYTF.

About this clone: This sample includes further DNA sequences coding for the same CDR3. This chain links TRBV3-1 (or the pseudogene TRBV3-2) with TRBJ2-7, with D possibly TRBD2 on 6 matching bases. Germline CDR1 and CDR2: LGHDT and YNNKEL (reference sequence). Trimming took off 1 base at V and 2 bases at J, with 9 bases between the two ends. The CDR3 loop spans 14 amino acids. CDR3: CASSQGGVTYEQYF. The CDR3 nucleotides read TGTGCCAGCAGCCAAGGCGGGGTTACCTACGAGCAGTACTTC.

DNA of the CDR3: TGTGCCATCAGCGACAACTACGAGCAGTACTTC. As protein: CAISDNYEQYF. This chain joins TRBV10-3 and TRBJ2-7; no clear D gene. V dropped 6 bases and J dropped 3 bases, with 6 bases sitting between them. The germline gives CDR1 ENHRY, CDR2 SYGVKD. This CDR3 comprises 11 residues.

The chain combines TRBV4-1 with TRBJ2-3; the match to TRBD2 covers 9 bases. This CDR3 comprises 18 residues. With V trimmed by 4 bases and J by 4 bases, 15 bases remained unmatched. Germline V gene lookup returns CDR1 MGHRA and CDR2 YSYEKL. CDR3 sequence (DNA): TGCGCCAGCAGCCTACTGCCGACTAGCGGATCGTCGCCAGATACGCAGTATTTT. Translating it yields CASSLLPTSGSSPDTQYF.

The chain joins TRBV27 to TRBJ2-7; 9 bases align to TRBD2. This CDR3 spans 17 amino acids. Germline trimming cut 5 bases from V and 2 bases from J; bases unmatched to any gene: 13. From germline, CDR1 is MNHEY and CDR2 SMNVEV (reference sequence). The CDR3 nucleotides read TGTGCCAGCAGTCCCATCTATTTAGCGGGGGATCCCTACGAGCAGTACTTC. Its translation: CASSPIYLAGDPYEQYF.

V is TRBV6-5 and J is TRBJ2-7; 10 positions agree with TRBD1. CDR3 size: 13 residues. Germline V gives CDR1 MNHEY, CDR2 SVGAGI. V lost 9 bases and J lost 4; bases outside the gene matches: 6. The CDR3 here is CASLDRGGYEQYF. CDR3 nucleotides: TGTGCCAGTTTGGACAGGGGGGGATACGAGCAGTACTTC.

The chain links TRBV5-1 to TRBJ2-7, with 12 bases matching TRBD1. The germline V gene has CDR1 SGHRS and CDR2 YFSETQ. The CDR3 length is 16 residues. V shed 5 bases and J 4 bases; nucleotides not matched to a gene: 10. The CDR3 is CASRPLGTGGQYEQYF. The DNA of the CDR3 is TGCGCCAGCAGACCGCTTGGGACAGGGGGCCAGTACGAGCAGTACTTC.

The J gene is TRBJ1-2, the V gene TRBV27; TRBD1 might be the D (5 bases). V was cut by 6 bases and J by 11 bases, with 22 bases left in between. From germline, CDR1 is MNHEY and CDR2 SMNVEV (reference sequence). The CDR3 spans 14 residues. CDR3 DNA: TGTGCCAGCAGATACCAGGGACTAGGGGTCGGTTACACCTTC. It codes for CASRYQGLGVGYTF.

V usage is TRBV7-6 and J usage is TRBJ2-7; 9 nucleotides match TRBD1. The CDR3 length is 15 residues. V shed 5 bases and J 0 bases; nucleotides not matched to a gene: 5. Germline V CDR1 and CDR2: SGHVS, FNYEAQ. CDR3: CASSPGQGNSYEQYF. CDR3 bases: TGTGCCAGCAGCCCTGGACAGGGGAACTCCTACGAGCAGTACTTC. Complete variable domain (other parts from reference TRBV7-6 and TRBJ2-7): GAGVSQSPRYKVTKRGQDVALRCDPISGHVSLYWYRQALGQGPEFLTYFNYEAQQDKSGLPNDRFSAERPEGSISTLTIQRTEQRDSAMYRCASSPGQGNSYEQYFGPGTRLTVT.

The CDR3 loop is CASSYSRDRGKDGYTF. DNA of the CDR3: TGTGCCAGCAGTTACTCCAGGGACAGGGGGAAGGATGGCTACACCTTC. The chain uses TRBV6-5 and TRBJ1-2; 11 bases fit TRBD1. Germline CDR1 reads MNHEY; CDR2 reads SVGAGI. The CDR3 has 16 amino acids. The trim removed 0 bases at V and 6 bases at J, leaving 6 bases unmatched.

The CDR3: CASSPRGTGGNTIYF. In DNA form, the CDR3 reads TGTGCCAGCAGTCCAAGGGGGACAGGAGGAAACACCATATATTTT. V usage is TRBV2 and J usage is TRBJ1-3; TRBD1 matches at 8 bases. The germline V gene encodes CDR1 SNHLY and CDR2 FYNNEI. The CDR3 runs 15 residues. V lost 5 bases, J lost 4 bases, and 7 bases stayed unmatched.

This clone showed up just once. CDR3 region: CASSLPGGGSGYEQYF. The CDR3 coding sequence is TGTGCCAGCTCACTCCCCGGGGGGGGAAGCGGGTACGAGCAGTACTTC. The chain has TRBV18 and TRBJ2-7; TRBD2 agrees at 8 bases. Trimming removed 4 bases from V and 4 bases from J; junction bases left unmatched: 12. The CDR3 sequence is 16 residues long. Germline CDR1 KGHSH, CDR2 LQKENI.

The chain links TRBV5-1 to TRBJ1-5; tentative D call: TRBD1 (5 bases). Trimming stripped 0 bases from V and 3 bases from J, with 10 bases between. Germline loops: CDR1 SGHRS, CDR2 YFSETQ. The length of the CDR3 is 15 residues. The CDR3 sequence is CASSLVGGSNQPQHF. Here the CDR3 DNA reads TGCGCCAGCAGCTTGGTGGGGGGTTCCAATCAGCCCCAGCATTTT.

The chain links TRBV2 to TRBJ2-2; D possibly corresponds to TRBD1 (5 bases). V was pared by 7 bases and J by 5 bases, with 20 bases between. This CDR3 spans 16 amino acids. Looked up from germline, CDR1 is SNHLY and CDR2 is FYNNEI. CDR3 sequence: CASIGPGLRGTGELFF. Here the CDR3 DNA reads TGTGCCAGCATTGGGCCGGGCCTTAGGGGAACCGGGGAGCTGTTTTTT.

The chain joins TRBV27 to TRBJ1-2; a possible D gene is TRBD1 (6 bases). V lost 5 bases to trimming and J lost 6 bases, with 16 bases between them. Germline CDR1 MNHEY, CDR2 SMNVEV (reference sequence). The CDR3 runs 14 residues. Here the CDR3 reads CASSTYGGGHGYTF. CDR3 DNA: TGTGCCAGCAGTACATACGGTGGGGGCCATGGCTACACCTTC.